A selection of T cell receptor beta chains follows, all from one sample in a study of cytomegalovirus exposure and HLA in healthy donors. Profiling relied on immunoSEQ multiplex PCR, and the TCRdb table lists in-frame clones only, not all of them. The sample shows approximately 190,000 clones, 75% to 85% of them seen only once. Sequenced: PBMCs. These receptors originate from a woman aged 50 to 60 in good health and CMV-seropositive. Both conserved end residues are part of each CDR3. The order of the fields is V gene, J gene, clone size, D gene, CDR3 length, CDR3 protein, CDR3 DNA. D genes are given only for firm matches. Clone size, where shown, is once, few, many, or a class for clones that have expanded.

v_call: TRBV19; j_call: TRBJ1-1; clone_size: NA; d_call: NA; cdr3_length: 15; cdr3_aa: CASSIGGLRNTEAFF; cdr3_nt: TGTGCCAGTAGTATAGGGGGACTTAGGAACACTGAAGCTTTCTTT
v_call: TRBV5-6; j_call: TRBJ1-1; clone_size: NA; d_call: TRBD1; cdr3_length: 12; cdr3_aa: CASSPDQGAAFF; cdr3_nt: TGTGCCAGCAGCCCCGACCAGGGGGCAGCTTTCTTT
v_call: TRBV6-5; j_call: TRBJ1-3; clone_size: NA; d_call: TRBD1; cdr3_length: 14; cdr3_aa: CASSYTWDRQVIYF; cdr3_nt: TGTGCCAGCAGTTACACCTGGGACAGGCAGGTCATATATTTT
v_call: TRBV6-5; j_call: TRBJ1-3; clone_size: NA; d_call: NA; cdr3_length: 15; cdr3_aa: CASSSIGQSGNTIYF; cdr3_nt: TGTGCCAGCAGTTCTATTGGACAGTCTGGAAACACCATATATTTT
v_call: TRBV5-6; j_call: TRBJ2-3; clone_size: NA; d_call: TRBD2; cdr3_length: 16; cdr3_aa: CASSLRLAGGPDTQYF; cdr3_nt: TGTGCCAGCAGCTTACGACTAGCGGGAGGGCCAGATACGCAGTATTTT
v_call: TRBV7-9; j_call: TRBJ2-1; clone_size: once; d_call: TRBD2; cdr3_length: 15; cdr3_aa: CSSSPGLEEYNEQFF; cdr3_nt: TGTTCCAGCAGCCCCGGACTAGAAGAATACAATGAGCAGTTCTTC
v_call: TRBV5-1; j_call: TRBJ2-5; clone_size: NA; d_call: NA; cdr3_length: 11; cdr3_aa: CASSQQETQYF; cdr3_nt: TGCGCCAGCAGCCAGCAAGAGACCCAGTACTTC
v_call: TRBV5-4; j_call: TRBJ2-2; clone_size: NA; d_call: TRBD1; cdr3_length: 16; cdr3_aa: CASSRTGAGSPGELFF; cdr3_nt: TGTGCCAGCAGCCGGACAGGGGCCGGGAGTCCCGGGGAGCTGTTTTTT
v_call: TRBV6-5; j_call: TRBJ1-4; clone_size: NA; d_call: NA; cdr3_length: 15; cdr3_aa: CASSYGIGQEEKLFF; cdr3_nt: TGTGCCAGCAGTTATGGGATAGGACAAGAAGAAAAACTGTTTTTT
v_call: TRBV29-1; j_call: TRBJ2-3; clone_size: NA; d_call: NA; cdr3_length: 11; cdr3_aa: CSGLYADTQYF; cdr3_nt: TGCAGCGGCCTCTATGCAGATACGCAGTATTTT
v_call: TRBV18; j_call: TRBJ1-2; clone_size: few; d_call: TRBD1; cdr3_length: 14; cdr3_aa: CASSVGQGDYGYTF; cdr3_nt: TGTGCCAGCTCAGTGGGACAGGGAGACTATGGCTACACCTTC
v_call: TRBV19; j_call: TRBJ1-6; clone_size: NA; d_call: NA; cdr3_length: 9; cdr3_aa: CASGLRGNF; cdr3_nt: TGTGCCAGTGGTCTGAGAGGGAACTTT